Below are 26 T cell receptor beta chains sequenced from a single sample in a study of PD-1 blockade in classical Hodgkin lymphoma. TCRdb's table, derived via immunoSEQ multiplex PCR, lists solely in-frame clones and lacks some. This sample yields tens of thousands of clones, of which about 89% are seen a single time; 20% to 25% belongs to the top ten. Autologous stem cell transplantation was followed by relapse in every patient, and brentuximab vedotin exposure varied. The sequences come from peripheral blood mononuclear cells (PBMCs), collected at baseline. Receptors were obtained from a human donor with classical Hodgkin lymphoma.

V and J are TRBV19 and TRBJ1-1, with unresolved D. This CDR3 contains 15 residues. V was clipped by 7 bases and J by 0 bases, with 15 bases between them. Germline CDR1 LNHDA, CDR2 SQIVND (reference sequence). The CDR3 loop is CASNKWDSVNTEAFF. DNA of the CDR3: TGTGCCAGTAATAAGTGGGATTCCGTGAACACTGAAGCTTTCTTT.

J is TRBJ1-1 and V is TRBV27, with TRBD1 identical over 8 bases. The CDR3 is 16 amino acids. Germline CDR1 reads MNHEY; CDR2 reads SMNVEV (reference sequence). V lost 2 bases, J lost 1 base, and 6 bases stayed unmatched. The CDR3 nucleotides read TGTGCCAGCAGTTTAGCAGGGGGCTCAAGGAACACTGAAGCTTTCTTT. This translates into CASSLAGGSRNTEAFF.

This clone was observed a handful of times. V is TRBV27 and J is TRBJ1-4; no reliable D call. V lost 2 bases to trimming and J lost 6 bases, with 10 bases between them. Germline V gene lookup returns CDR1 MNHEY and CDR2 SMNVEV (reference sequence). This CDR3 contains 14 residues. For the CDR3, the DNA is TGTGCCAGCAGTTTAATCGCACACTATGAAAAACTGTTTTTT. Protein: CASSLIAHYEKLFF.

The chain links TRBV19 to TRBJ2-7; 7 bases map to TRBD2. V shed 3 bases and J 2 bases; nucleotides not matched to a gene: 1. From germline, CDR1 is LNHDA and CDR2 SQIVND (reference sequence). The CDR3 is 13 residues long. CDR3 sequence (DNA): TGTGCCAGTAGTATCACTAGCGCCTACGAGCAGTACTTC. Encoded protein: CASSITSAYEQYF.

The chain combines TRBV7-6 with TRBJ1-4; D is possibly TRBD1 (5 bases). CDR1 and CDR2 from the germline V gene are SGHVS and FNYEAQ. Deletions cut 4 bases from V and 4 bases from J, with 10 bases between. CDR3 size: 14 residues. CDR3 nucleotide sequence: TGTGCCAGCAGCTCTGACAGTCATAATGAAAAACTGTTTTTT. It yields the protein CASSSDSHNEKLFF. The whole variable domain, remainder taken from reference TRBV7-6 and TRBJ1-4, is GAGVSQSPRYKVTKRGQDVALRCDPISGHVSLYWYRQALGQGPEFLTYFNYEAQQDKSGLPNDRFSAERPEGSISTLTIQRTEQRDSAMYRCASSSDSHNEKLFFGSGTQLSVL.

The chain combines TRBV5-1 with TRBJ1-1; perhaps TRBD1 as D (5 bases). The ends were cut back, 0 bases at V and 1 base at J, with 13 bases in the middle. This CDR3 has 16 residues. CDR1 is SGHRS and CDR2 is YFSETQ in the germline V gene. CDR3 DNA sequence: TGCGCCAGCAGCTTGGCCGTGGGACGGTCGAACACTGAAGCTTTCTTT. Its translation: CASSLAVGRSNTEAFF. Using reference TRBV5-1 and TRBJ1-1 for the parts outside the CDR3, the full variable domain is KAGVTQTPRYLIKTRGQQVTLSCSPISGHRSVSWYQQTPGQGLQFLFEYFSETQRNKGNFPGRFSGRQFSNSRSEMNVSTLELGDSALYLCASSLAVGRSNTEAFFGQGTRLTVV.

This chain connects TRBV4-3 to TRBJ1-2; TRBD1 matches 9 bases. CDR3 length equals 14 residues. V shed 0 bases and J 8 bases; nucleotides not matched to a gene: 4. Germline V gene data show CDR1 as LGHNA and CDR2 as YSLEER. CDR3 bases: TGCGCCAGCAGCCAAGAATGGGACAGGGAAGGCTACACCTTC. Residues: CASSQEWDREGYTF.

The DNA of the CDR3 is TGTGCCTGGAGTGTGACCGCCGGAAAACTGTTTTTT. It encodes CAWSVTAGKLFF. J is TRBJ1-4 and V is TRBV30; D not resolved. CDR3 length equals 12 residues. Looked up from germline, CDR1 is GTSNPN and CDR2 is SVGIG (reference sequence). V was pared by 0 bases and J by 10 bases, with 9 bases between.

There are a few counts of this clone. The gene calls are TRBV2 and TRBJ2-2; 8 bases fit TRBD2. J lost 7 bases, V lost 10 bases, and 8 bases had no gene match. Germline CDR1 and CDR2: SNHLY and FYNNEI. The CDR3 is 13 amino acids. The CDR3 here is CAITGLEGGELFF. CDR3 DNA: TGTGCCATCACGGGACTAGAAGGCGGGGAGCTGTTTTTT.

The CDR3 DNA follows: TGTGCCAGCAGCCCACGGGACGCGTACGGGGATGAGCAGTTCTTC. Its protein is CASSPRDAYGDEQFF. This chain links TRBV11-3 with TRBJ2-1; D possibly uses TRBD1 or TRBD2 (5 bases each). V lost 5 bases and J lost 8, with 19 bases in between. The CDR3 loop spans 15 amino acids. Germline V gives CDR1 SGHNT, CDR2 YENEEA.

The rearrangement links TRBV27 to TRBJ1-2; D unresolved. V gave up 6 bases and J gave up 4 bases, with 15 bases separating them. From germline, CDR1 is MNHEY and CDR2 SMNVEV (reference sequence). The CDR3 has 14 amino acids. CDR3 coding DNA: TGTGCCAGCAGAGGGCTGCGGGATCGCTATGGCTACACCTTC. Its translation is CASRGLRDRYGYTF.

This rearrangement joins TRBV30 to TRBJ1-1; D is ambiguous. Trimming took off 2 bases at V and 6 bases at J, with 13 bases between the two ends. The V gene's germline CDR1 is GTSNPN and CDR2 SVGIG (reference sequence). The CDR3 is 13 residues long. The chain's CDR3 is CAWSSQVGAEAFF. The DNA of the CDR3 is TGTGCCTGGAGTAGTCAGGTCGGGGCTGAAGCTTTCTTT.

CDR3 DNA sequence: TGTGCCAGTAGTATAGTGAATGGCTACACCTTC. Translated: CASSIVNGYTF. The chain employs TRBV19 and TRBJ1-2; D is undetermined. Trimming took 1 base from V and 6 from J, leaving 3 bases between them. In germline, CDR1 is LNHDA, CDR2 SQIVND (reference sequence). This CDR3 has 11 residues.

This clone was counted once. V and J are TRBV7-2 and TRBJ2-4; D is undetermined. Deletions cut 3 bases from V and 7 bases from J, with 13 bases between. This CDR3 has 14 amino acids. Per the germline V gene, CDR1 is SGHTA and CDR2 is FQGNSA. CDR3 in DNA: TGTGCCAGCAGCTTTTCCTCGCGTAGGAACATTCAGTACTTC. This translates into CASSFSSRRNIQYF.

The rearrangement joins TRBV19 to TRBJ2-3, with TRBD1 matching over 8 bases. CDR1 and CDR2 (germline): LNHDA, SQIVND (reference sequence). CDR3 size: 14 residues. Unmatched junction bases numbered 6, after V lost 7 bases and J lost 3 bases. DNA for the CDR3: TGTGCCAGTACGACAGGGGAAGGGACAGATACGCAGTATTTT. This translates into CASTTGEGTDTQYF. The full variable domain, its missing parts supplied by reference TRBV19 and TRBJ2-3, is DGGITQSPKYLFRKEGQNVTLSCEQNLNHDAMYWYRQDPGQGLRLIYYSQIVNDFQKGDIAEGYSVSREKKESFPLTVTSAQKNPTAFYLCASTTGEGTDTQYFGPGTRLTVL.

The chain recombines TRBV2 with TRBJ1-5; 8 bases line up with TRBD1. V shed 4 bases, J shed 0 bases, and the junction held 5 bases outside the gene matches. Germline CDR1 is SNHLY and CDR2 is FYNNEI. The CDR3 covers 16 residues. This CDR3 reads CASSGTGGYSNQPQHF. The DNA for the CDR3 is TGTGCCAGCAGTGGAACAGGGGGGTATAGCAATCAGCCCCAGCATTTT.

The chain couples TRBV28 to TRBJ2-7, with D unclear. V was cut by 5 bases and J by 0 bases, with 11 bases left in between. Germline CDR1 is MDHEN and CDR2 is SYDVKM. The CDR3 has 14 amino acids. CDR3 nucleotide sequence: TGTGCCAGCAGTCCCCGAGACCTCTCCTACGAGCAGTACTTC. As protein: CASSPRDLSYEQYF.

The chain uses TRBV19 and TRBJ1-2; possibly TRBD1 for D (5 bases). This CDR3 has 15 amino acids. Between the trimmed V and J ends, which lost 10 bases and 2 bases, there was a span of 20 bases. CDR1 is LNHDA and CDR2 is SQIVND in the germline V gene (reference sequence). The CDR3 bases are TGTGCCACCAGGGATCCTCGGGGCCAAAACTATGGCTACACCTTC. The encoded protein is CATRDPRGQNYGYTF.

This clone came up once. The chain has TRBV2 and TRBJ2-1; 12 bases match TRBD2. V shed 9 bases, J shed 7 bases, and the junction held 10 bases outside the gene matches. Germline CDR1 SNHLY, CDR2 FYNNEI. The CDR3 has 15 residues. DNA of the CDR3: TGTGCCAGTCGGGACCTAGCGGGAGGGCCAAATGAGCAGTTCTTC. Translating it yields CASRDLAGGPNEQFF.

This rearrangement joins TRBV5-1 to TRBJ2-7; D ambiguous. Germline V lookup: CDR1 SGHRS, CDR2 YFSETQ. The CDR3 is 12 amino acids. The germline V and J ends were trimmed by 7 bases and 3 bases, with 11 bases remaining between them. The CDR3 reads CASSDGVYEQYF. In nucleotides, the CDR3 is TGCGCCAGCTCTGATGGAGTCTACGAGCAGTACTTC.

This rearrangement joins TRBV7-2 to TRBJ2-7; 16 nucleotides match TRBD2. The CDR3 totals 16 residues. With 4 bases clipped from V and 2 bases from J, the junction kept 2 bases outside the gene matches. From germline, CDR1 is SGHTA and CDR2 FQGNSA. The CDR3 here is CASSWGLAGGPYEQYF. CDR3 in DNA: TGTGCCAGCAGCTGGGGACTAGCGGGAGGGCCCTACGAGCAGTACTTC.

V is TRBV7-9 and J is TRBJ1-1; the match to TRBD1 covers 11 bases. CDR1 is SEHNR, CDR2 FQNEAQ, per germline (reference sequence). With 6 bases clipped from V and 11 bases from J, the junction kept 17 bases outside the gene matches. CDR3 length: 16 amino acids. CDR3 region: CASSWTGGSVRDGAFF. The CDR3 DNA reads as TGTGCCAGCAGTTGGACAGGGGGCTCTGTCAGGGATGGGGCTTTCTTT.

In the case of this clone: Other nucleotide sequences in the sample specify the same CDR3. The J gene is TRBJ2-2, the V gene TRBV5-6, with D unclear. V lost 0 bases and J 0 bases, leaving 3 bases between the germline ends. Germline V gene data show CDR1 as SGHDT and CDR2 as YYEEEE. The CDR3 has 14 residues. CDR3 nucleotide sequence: TGTGCCAGCAGCTTGGGTTCGAACACCGGGGAGCTGTTTTTT. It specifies CASSLGSNTGELFF.

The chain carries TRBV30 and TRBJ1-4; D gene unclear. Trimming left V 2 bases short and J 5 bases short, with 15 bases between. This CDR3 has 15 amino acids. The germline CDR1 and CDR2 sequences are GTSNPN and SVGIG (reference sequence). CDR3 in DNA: TGTGCCTGGAGTCTCCTTGGAGGGAAAAATGAAAAACTGTTTTTT. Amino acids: CAWSLLGGKNEKLFF.

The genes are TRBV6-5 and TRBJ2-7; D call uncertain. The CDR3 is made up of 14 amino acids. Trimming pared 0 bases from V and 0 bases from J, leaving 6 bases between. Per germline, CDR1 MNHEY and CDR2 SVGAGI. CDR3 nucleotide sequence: TGTGCCAGCAGTTACTCGACCAGCTCCTACGAGCAGTACTTC. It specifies CASSYSTSSYEQYF.

The CDR3 DNA reads TGTGCCTGGAGTTTAGGGGCGAACACTGAAGCTTTCTTT. Amino acid sequence: CAWSLGANTEAFF. J is TRBJ1-1 and V is TRBV30; D is possibly TRBD1 (5 bases). The CDR3 totals 13 residues. Germline V CDR1 and CDR2: GTSNPN, SVGIG (reference sequence). V was shortened by 2 bases and J by 1 base, with 8 bases between the two germline ends.